These 4 T cell receptor beta chains originate from one sample sequenced in a study of blood T cell repertoires in COVID-19. The table came from immunoSEQ multiplex PCR; TCRdb's copy has only in-frame clones and leaves some out. The sample carries about 150,000 clones, 75% to 85% recorded once. The sample comprised peripheral blood. Source of these receptors: a man aged 60 to 75 with acute or convalescent COVID-19.

This clone was recorded only once. One end of the junction does not line up with germline, which may come from a read error. This chain uses TRBV7-2 with TRBJ1-6; 8 positions agree with TRBD1. From germline, CDR1 is SGHTA and CDR2 FQGNSA. CDR3 length: 14 amino acids. The chain's CDR3 is CASSLDRGNSPLHF. The CDR3 DNA follows: TGTGCCAGCAGTTTAGACAGGGGAAATTCACCCCTCCACTTT. Full variable domain (missing parts from reference TRBV7-2 and TRBJ1-6): GAGVSQSPSNKVTEKGKDVELRCDPISGHTALYWYRQSLGQGLEFLIYFQGNSAPDKSGLPSDRFSAERTGGSVSTLTIQRTQQEDSAVYLCASSLDRGNSPLHFGNGTRLTVT.

The gene calls are TRBV12-3 or TRBV12-4 and TRBJ2-3, with 7 bases identical to TRBD2. The CDR3 covers 13 residues. With V trimmed by 4 bases and J by 2 bases, 0 bases remained unmatched. In DNA, the CDR3 is TGTGCCAGCAGTTGGGACTACACAGATACGCAGTATTTT. This codes for CASSWDYTDTQYF.

This clone has just a few counts. The chain joins TRBV3-1 (or the pseudogene TRBV3-2) to TRBJ2-2, with D possibly TRBD2 on 5 matching bases. With 1 base removed from V and 4 bases from J, the gap between germline ends came to 10 bases. Germline values: CDR1 LGHDT, CDR2 YNNKEL (reference sequence). This CDR3 contains 15 residues. CDR3 DNA sequence: TGTGCCAGCAGCCAAGGGGTGGGGAGCACCGGGGAGCTGTTTTTT. Translation: CASSQGVGSTGELFF.

The gene calls are TRBV4-3 and TRBJ1-1, with unresolved D. The CDR3 extends over 14 amino acids. Germline loops: CDR1 LGHNA, CDR2 YSLEER. V lost 0 bases and J 4 bases, leaving 9 bases between the germline ends. This CDR3 reads CASSQEWGGTEAFF. CDR3 bases: TGCGCCAGCAGCCAAGAGTGGGGAGGCACTGAAGCTTTCTTT.